This TCR beta chain comes out of a study of blood T cell repertoires in COVID-19 (TCRdb year 2020). Background on the whole study: Samples covering the acute and convalescent phases of COVID-19 were provided by collaborators in the United States, Italy and Spain. The material from the prospective study consisted of cDNA or gDNA derived from T cells, B-cell-depleted T cells, or PBMCs. The dataset comprised deeply sampled blood TCRbeta repertoires from subjects exposed to, actively infected with, or recovered from COVID-19. A freely available public database, intended as a resource for researchers studying the immune response to SARS-CoV-2, is where the repertoires were released. Samples came from the ongoing ImmuneRACE study (first 160 participants) plus 1,254 subjects from 6 global collaborators. Nearly every sample came with metadata listing a de-identified subject ID, COVID-19 status, age in years and sex. Where available, HLA class I and class II types were obtained from metadata supplied by the sample provider rather than from assay-based typing.

Overall study outcomes, separate from this receptor: How much clinical and demographic metadata was included differed by source and by participant, and the metadata was provided uncurated.

One collaborating source in Seattle enrolled patients during active infection and followed them longitudinally through the course of disease. Each collaborating institution followed its own protocols to collect whole blood in K2EDTA tubes. For TCRbeta analysis, collaborator samples were shipped as frozen whole blood, as isolated PBMCs, or as DNA extracted from either sample type. Details on this clone: The antigen this receptor binds is unknown. Per-base quality was not reported, and no clone a single base away is much larger than it.

TCRbeta CDR3 regions were amplified from genomic DNA by means of the immunoSEQ Assay, a bias-controlled multiplex PCR. In the authors' own workflow: The number of nucleated cells in each sample was estimated from the amplification of reference gene primers within the assay. To quantify the absolute abundance of each unique TCRbeta CDR3 rearrangement, sequence reads were collapsed and filtered. Productive Simpson clonality was computed per sample as the square root of Simpson's diversity index over productive rearrangements. TCRdb carries this immuneACCESS record with in-frame sequences only. Its versions omit some clonotypes, under half of them owing to an unresolved V gene in the studies checked, with the rest unexplained. V and J calls and clone size come straight from that table; D and trimming were deduced from the DNA. The sample includes around 250,000 clones, with around 86% observed a single time. The top ten hold around 6% of the sample.

Sequenced input: peripheral blood. The clonotype comes from a woman older than 75 with COVID-19, enrolled during active disease.

The CDR3 amino acid sequence is: CASSPQVRRYTEAFF. The DNA sequence is as follows: TGTGCCAGCAGTCCACAGGTGAGGCGTTACACTGAAGCTTTCTTT. The V gene is TRBV6-5 and the J gene is TRBJ1-1; TRBD1 is possibly the D segment (5 matching bases). Trimming costs V 5 bases and J 3 bases, and their ends lie 16 bases apart. The CDR3 holds 15 amino acids from the cysteine to the phenylalanine. CDR3 DNA only is kept here, 45 bases in frame from base 1. The germline V gene provides CDR1 MNHEY and CDR2 SVGAGI.